The T cell receptor (beta chain) under discussion was sequenced for a study of identical twins. Study-wide findings and caveats: Models underestimated how often monozygotic twins shared out-of-frame TCR alpha. Out-of-frame alpha sequences shared by twins showed excess low generation probability. Beta clonotypes that were abundant in cord blood contained fewer insertions, a pattern absent from memory repertoires.

This CDR3 region has 16 residues. Germline V gene lookup returns CDR1 MDHEN and CDR2 SYDVKM. V was clipped by 5 bases and J by 4 bases; unmatched bases: 5. In the case of this clonotype: Its antigen is not known.

TCRdb passed the 5' RACE reads through MiXCR, listing each CDR3 protein once. The sample has more than 400,000 distinct CDR3 sequences, 13% to 15% seen once. The sample was also reused in another study, on yellow fever vaccine responses in identical twins. Turning to that study: Reportedly, the response of twins' T cells to the vaccine seemed partly convergent, partly personalized.

The sequence derives from a woman aged 18-29 years in good health. The V and J genes are TRBV28 and TRBJ2-3, with TRBD2 matching over 14 bases. The sequenced sample was CD4+ T cells sorted from blood. The CDR3 DNA reads TGTGCCAGCAGTCTAAGACTAGCGGGAGGGGCAGATACGCAGTATTTT. It is translated as CASSLRLAGGADTQYF.